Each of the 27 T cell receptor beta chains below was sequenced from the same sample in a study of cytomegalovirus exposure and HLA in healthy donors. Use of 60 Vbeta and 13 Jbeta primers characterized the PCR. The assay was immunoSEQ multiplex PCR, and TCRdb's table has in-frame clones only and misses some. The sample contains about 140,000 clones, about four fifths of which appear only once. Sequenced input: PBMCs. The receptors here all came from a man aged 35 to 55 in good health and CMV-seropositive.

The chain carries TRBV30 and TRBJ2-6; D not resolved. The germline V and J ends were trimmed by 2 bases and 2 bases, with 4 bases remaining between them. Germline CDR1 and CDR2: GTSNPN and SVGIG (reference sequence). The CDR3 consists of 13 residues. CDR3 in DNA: TGTGCCTGGAGTTATCCTGGGGCCAACGTCCTGACTTTC. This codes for CAWSYPGANVLTF.

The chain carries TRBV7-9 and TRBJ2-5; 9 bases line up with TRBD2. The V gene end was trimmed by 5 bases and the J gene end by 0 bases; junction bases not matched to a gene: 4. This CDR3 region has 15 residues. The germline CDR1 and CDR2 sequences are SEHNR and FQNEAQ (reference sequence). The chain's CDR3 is CASSALAGYQETQYF. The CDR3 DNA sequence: TGTGCCAGCAGCGCGCTAGCGGGGTACCAAGAGACCCAGTACTTC.

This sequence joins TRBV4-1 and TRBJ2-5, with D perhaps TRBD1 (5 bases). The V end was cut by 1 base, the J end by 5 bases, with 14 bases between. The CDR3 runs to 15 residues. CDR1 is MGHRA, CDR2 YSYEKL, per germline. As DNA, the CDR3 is TGCGCCAGCAGCCAAGTGCAGGGTAGTTTGGAGACCCAGTACTTC. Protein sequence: CASSQVQGSLETQYF.

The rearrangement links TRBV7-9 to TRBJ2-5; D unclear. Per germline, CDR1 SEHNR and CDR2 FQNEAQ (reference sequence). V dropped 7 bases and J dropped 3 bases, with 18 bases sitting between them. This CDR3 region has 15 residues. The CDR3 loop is CASTHQKALEETQYF. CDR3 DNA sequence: TGTGCCAGCACCCACCAGAAGGCGCTAGAAGAGACCCAGTACTTC.

The CDR3 coding sequence is TGCAGCGTTGGGGGGGCAGGGGGCGTTGGCTATGGCTACACCTTC. This encodes CSVGGAGGVGYGYTF. This chain uses TRBV29-1 with TRBJ1-2, with 8 positions matching TRBD1. Germline lookup yields CDR1 SQVTM and CDR2 ANQGSEA. The CDR3 runs to 15 residues. After removal of 4 bases from V and 4 bases from J, the junction contained 11 bases not matched to a gene.

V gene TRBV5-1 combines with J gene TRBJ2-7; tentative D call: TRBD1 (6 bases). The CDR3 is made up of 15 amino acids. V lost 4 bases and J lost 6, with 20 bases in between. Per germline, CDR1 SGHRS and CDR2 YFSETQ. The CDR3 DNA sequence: TGCGCCAGCAGCCATAAACCAGGGGCCGATGGCGAGCAGTACTTC. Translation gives CASSHKPGADGEQYF.

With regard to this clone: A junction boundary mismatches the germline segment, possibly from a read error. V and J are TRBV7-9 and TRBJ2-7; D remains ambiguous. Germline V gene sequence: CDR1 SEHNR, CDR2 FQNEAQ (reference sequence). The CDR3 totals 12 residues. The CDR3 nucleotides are TGTTCCAGCAGCTTAGTATCCTACGAGCAGTACTTC. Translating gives CSSSLVSYEQYF. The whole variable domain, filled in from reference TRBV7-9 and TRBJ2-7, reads DTGVSQNPRHKITKRGQNVTFRCDPISEHNRLYWYRQTLGQGPEFLTYFQNEAQLEKSRLLSDRFSAERPKGSFSTLEIQRTEQGDSAMYLCSSSLVSYEQYFGPGTRLTVT.

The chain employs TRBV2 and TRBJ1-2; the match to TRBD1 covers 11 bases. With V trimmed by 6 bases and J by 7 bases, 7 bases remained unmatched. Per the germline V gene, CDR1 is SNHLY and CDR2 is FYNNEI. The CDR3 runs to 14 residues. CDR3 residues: CASRRIGTGGGYTF. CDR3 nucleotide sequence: TGTGCCAGCAGGAGAATAGGGACAGGGGGTGGCTACACCTTC.

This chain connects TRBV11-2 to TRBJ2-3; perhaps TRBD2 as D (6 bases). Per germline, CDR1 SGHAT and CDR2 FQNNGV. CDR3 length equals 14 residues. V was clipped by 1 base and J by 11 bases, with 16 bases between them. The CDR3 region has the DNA TGTGCCAGCAGCTTAGCCGGTATCCCGGGGGAGCAGTATTTT. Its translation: CASSLAGIPGEQYF.

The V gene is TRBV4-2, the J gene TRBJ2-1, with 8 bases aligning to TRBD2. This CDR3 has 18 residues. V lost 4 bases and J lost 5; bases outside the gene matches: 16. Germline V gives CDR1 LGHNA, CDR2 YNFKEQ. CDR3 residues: CASSRPRRSGTRDNEQFF. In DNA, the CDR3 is TGTGCCAGCAGCCGACCGCGCCGTTCGGGGACTAGAGACAATGAGCAGTTCTTC.

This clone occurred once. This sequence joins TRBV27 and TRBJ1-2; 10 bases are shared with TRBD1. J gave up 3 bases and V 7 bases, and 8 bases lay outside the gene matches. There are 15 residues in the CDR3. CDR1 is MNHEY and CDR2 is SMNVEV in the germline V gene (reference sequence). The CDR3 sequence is CASTIRTGGYYGYTF. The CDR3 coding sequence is TGTGCCAGCACCATAAGGACAGGGGGGTACTATGGCTACACCTTC.

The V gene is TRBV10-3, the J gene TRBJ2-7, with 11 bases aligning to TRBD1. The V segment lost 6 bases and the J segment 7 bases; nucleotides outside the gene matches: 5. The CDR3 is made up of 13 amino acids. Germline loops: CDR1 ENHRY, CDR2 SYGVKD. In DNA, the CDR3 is TGTGCCATCAGGGACAGGGGGCGGAGGGAGCAGTACTTC. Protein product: CAIRDRGRREQYF.

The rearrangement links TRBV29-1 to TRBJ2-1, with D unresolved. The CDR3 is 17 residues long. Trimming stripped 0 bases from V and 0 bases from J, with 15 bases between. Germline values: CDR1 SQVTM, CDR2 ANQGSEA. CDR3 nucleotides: TGCAGCGTTGAAGAGTTGAGTAGTAAAGACTCCTACAATGAGCAGTTCTTC. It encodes CSVEELSSKDSYNEQFF.

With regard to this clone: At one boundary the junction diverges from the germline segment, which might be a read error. CDR3 sequence (DNA): TGTGCCAGCAGTTTAGCCGTCCCCCAGTCAGGAAACACCATATATTTT. Its translation: CASSLAVPQSGNTIYF. The V and J genes are TRBV11-2 and TRBJ1-3; D is undetermined. This CDR3 contains 16 residues. The germline V gene encodes CDR1 SGHAT and CDR2 FQNNGV.

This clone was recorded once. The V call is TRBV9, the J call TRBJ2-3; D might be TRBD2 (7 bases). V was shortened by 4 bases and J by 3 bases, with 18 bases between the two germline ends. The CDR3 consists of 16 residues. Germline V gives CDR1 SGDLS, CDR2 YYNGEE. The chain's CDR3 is CASSPLTRGGTDTQYF. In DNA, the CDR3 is TGTGCCAGCAGCCCCCTCACGAGGGGGGGGACAGATACGCAGTATTTT.

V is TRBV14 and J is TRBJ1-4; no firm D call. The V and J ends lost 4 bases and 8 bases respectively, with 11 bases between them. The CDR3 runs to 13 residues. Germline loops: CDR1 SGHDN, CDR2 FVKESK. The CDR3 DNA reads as TGTGCCAGCAGCCCAGATTTGCGGGAAAAACTGTTTTTT. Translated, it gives CASSPDLREKLFF.

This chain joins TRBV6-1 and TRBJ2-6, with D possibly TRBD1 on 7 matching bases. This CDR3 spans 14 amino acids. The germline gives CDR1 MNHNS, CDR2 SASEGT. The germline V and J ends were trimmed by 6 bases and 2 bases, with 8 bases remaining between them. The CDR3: CASSRGAGANVLTF. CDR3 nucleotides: TGTGCCAGCAGCAGGGGGGCTGGGGCCAACGTCCTGACTTTC.

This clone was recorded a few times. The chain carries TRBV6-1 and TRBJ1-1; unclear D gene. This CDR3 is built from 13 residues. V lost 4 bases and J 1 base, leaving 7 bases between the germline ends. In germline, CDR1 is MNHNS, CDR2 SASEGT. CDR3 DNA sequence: TGTGCCAGCAGTGGGAGATCGAACACTGAAGCTTTCTTT. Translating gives CASSGRSNTEAFF.

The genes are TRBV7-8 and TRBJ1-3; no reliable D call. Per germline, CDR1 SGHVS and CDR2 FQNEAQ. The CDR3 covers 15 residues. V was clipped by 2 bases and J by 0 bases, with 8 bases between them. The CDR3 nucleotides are TGTGCCAGCAGCTTAAATTCTAACTCTGGAAACACCATATATTTT. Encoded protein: CASSLNSNSGNTIYF. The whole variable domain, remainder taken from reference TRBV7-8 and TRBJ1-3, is GAGVSQSPRYKVAKRGQDVALRCDPISGHVSLFWYQQALGQGPEFLTYFQNEAQLDKSGLPSDRFFAERPEGSVSTLKIQRTQQEDSAVYLCASSLNSNSGNTIYFGEGSWLTVV.

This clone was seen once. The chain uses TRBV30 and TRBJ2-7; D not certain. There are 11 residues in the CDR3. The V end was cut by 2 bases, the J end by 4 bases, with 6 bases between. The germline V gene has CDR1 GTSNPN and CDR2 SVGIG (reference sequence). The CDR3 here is CAWSSRYEQYF. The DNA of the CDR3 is TGTGCCTGGAGTTCCCGTTACGAGCAGTACTTC.

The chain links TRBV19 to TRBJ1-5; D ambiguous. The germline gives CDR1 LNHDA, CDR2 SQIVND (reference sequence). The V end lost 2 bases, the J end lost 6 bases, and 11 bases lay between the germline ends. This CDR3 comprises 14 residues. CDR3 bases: TGTGCCAGTAGTATACCATCGGGTACTCAGCCCCAGCATTTT. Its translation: CASSIPSGTQPQHF.

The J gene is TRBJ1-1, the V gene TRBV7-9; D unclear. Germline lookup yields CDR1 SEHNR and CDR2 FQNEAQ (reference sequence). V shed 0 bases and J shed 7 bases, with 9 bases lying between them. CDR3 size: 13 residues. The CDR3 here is CASSLAVVSEAFF. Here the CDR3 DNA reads TGTGCCAGCAGCTTAGCGGTCGTCAGTGAAGCTTTCTTT.

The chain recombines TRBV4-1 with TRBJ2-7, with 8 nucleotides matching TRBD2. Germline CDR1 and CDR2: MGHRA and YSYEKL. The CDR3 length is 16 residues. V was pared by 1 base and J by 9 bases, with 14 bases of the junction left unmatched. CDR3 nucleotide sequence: TGCGCCAGCAGCCAAGTGCTGGGCGGGGGGCCCTCCGCGCAGTACTTC. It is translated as CASSQVLGGGPSAQYF.

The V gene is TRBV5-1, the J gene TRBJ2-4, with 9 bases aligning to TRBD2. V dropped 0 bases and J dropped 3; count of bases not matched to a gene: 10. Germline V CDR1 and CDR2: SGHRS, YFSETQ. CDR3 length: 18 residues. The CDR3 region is CASSLVSGRFGGKNIQYF. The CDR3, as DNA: TGCGCCAGCAGCTTGGTCAGCGGGAGGTTTGGGGGCAAAAACATTCAGTACTTC.

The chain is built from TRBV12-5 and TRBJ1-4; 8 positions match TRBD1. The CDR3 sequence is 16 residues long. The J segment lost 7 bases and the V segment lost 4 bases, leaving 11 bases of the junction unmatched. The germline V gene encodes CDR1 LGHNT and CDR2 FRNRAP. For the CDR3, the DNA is TGTGCTAGTGGTTCGGGAGCTACGGACAGGGTTGAAAAACTGTTTTTT. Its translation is CASGSGATDRVEKLFF.

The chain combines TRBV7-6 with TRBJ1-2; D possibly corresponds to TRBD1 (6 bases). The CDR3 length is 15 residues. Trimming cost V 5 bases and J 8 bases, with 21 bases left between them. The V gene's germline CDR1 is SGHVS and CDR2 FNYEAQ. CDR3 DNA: TGTGCCAGCAGCCCCTCTTTCGGACAGCGGTGCGGCTACACCTTC. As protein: CASSPSFGQRCGYTF.

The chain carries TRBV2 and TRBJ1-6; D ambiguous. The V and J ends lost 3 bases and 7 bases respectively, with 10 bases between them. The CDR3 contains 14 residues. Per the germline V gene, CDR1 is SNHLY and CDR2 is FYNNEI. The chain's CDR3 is CASSDKSINSPLHF. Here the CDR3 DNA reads TGTGCCAGCAGTGATAAGTCTATAAATTCACCCCTCCACTTT.